A selection of T cell receptor beta chains follows, all from one sample in a study of blood T cell repertoires in COVID-19. The assay was immunoSEQ multiplex PCR, and TCRdb's table has in-frame clones only and misses some. The repertoire holds roughly 160,000 clones, with approximately 83% as singletons. What was sequenced was peripheral blood. The receptors come from a man aged 60-69 years with acute or convalescent COVID-19. Both conserved end residues are part of each CDR3.

v_gene	j_gene	CDR3aa
TRBV25-1	TRBJ2-3	CASSLLISTDTQYF
TRBV7-2	TRBJ1-5	CASSRTGDSNQPQHF
TRBV28	TRBJ1-6	CASSLPTTGGNSPLHF
TRBV5-1	TRBJ1-2	CASRDSINYGYTF
TRBV28	TRBJ2-7	CASTWSTGAYEQYF
TRBV4-1	TRBJ2-5	CASSRAGTGVQTQYF
TRBV11-3	TRBJ2-1	CASSLSHGRGTSGSLAQFF
TRBV27	TRBJ1-1	CASSAGLGTAKAFF
TRBV2	TRBJ2-7	CASSLGSEDEQYF
TRBV12-3/TRBV12-4	TRBJ1-2	CASSSGVYGYTF
TRBV25-1	TRBJ1-2	CASSEYESDGYTF
TRBV5-1	TRBJ2-1	CASSLRPTSGRGYNEQFF
TRBV18	TRBJ2-7	CASSGSSYEQYF
TRBV24-1	TRBJ2-4	CATSGDREGKNIQYF
TRBV15	TRBJ1-1	CATRTNDRGQNTEAFF
TRBV10-3	TRBJ2-1	CAMASGPGGQFF
TRBV9	TRBJ2-1	CASSVRTRLAGVAEQFF
TRBV3-1/TRBV3-2	TRBJ1-4	CASSPRRLSGEKLFF
TRBV28	TRBJ1-2	CATLRQVYGYTF
TRBV30	TRBJ1-1	CAWSAGDPEAFF
TRBV7-9	TRBJ1-1	CASSLSPGHLAFEAFF
TRBV29-1	TRBJ1-4	CSVLGRDNEKLFF
TRBV28	TRBJ2-3	CASRRILLTPGGTDTQYF
TRBV7-2	TRBJ2-5	CASSPWTSGEETQYF
TRBV11-2	TRBJ2-7	CASTSSGGTSSYEQYF
TRBV11-2	TRBJ1-1	CASSKGRGTEAFF
TRBV5-4	TRBJ1-1	CASSLWGGQTEAFF